This T cell receptor beta chain appears in the sequencing data of a study of T cells in localized non-small cell lung cancer. Clones were sequenced by immunoSEQ multiplex PCR, and TCRdb holds only the in-frame ones, with some missing. The data hold tens of thousands of clones, with 75% to 90% observed a single time. Germline-derived CDR1 and CDR2 are MNHNS and SASEGT. Trimming removed 3 bases from V and 4 bases from J, with 15 bases in between. This CDR3 is 15 amino acids long. General study results and limits: Paired adjacent lung recovered a median about 61 of the top 100 tumor clones. Longer survival (overall) was linked to higher T cell density in blood.

This clone was observed a single time. Its matching antigen is unknown. The specimen comprised peripheral blood mononuclear cells, sampled before any cancer treatment. This clonotype originated in a man aged 35-69 years with stage III lung adenocarcinoma. This chain connects TRBV6-1 to TRBJ1-2; D gene uncertain. CDR3 sequence: CASSDLNFRGYGYTF. The CDR3 coding sequence is TGTGCCAGCAGTGACCTTAACTTCCGGGGCTATGGCTACACCTTC.